These T cell receptor beta chains were read from a single sample in a study of T cell repertoires in cytomegalovirus infection. TCRdb itself ran the reads through MiXCR, one entry per CDR3 protein. The data show roughly 320,000 distinct CDR3 sequences, 9.5% seen once. Specimen: PBMCs. Every receptor here comes from a human donor in good health (CMV status not recorded). Some clones in this sample may be carry-over from other donors' samples. CDR3s include the opening cysteine and the closing phenylalanine or tryptophan.

j_call v_call cdr3_aa
TRBJ2-4 TRBV6-2/TRBV6-3 CASQTGTKNIQYF
TRBJ2-3 TRBV12-3/TRBV12-4 CASSFGGGADTQYF
TRBJ2-5 TRBV7-9 CASSVNRVETQYF
TRBJ1-1 TRBV7-2 CASLGGGNEAFF
TRBJ2-2 TRBV10-3 CAIEGSGTGELFF
TRBJ1-1 TRBV10-2 CASSESTGPAFF
TRBJ2-7 TRBV6-2/TRBV6-3 CASSYGRNHEQYF
TRBJ1-2 TRBV7-6 CASSRDEGYGYTF
TRBJ2-1 TRBV7-9 CASSAIGTMLKHNEQFF
TRBJ2-4 TRBV14 CASSQEGPTPGANIQYF
TRBJ1-1 TRBV7-2 CASSLVGETEAFF
TRBJ2-2 TRBV7-3 CASSSVAGVTGDGELFF
TRBJ2-1 TRBV7-2 CASSSPTGRWSGEFF
TRBJ2-7 TRBV7-3 CASSLRDSPIDEQYF
TRBJ2-1 TRBV11-1 CASSLALLAGYNEQFF
TRBJ1-2 TRBV7-2 CASSLRKGQTGRGYTF
TRBJ2-5 TRBV6-6 CASSYSIKETQYF
TRBJ2-2 TRBV5-1 CASSRSGGSLDGELFF
TRBJ1-1 TRBV12-3/TRBV12-4 CASSSTPGFSFF
TRBJ1-2 TRBV28 CASSLSSRGRGYGYTF
TRBJ1-2 TRBV7-2 CASSLAPLGPGGYTF
TRBJ1-1 TRBV6-2/TRBV6-3 CASRDGIREAFF
TRBJ2-3 TRBV14 CASSQGARSDTQYF
TRBJ2-6 TRBV19 CASSMGRGRGATGANVLTF
TRBJ1-1 TRBV4-2 CASSQLSLQGMTFF
TRBJ1-2 TRBV4-3 CASSQIEAGYGYTF
TRBJ2-1 TRBV11-1 CASSGGGELSYNEQFF
TRBJ2-1 TRBV28 CATEREGHSNEQFF
TRBJ1-2 TRBV14 CASSQESWAYGYTF
TRBJ2-5 TRBV7-2 CASSFSKTSTQETQYF
TRBJ1-4 TRBV4-2 CASSQGLPGQGATNEKLFF
TRBJ2-1 TRBV24-1 CATSDYPGQGSYNEQFF
TRBJ2-4 TRBV7-8 CASSPPQVLPLAKNIQYF
TRBJ1-6 TRBV6-2/TRBV6-3 CASRRLLLTGINSPLHF
TRBJ1-4 TRBV28 CASSGTPNEKLFF
TRBJ1-5 TRBV12-3/TRBV12-4 CASSLSGASNQPQHF
TRBJ2-3 TRBV7-2 CASSPGQRDTGTQYF